This T cell receptor (beta chain) is drawn from a study of blood T cell repertoires in COVID-19. Looking at the study overall: Collection of acute and convalescent COVID-19 samples took place in the United States, Italy and Spain.

Original methodology: Nucleated cell number was recorded as an estimate derived from reference gene primer amplification. Libraries were prepared by immunoSEQ multiplex PCR; TCRdb keeps only in-frame clonotypes and omits some of them. V, J and clone size are taken as reported in that table, and D and trimming were inferred from the DNA itself. The sample holds approximately 100,000 clones, around 84% seen once. Source material: peripheral blood. The TCR comes from a human donor in a cohort sampled during active COVID-19.

The DNA of the CDR3 is TGTGCCAGCAGACCGGGAAAGGGCTACGAGCAGTACTTC. This sequence encodes CASRPGKGYEQYF. The gene calls are TRBV12-3 or TRBV12-4 and TRBJ2-7; D perhaps matches TRBD2 (5 bases). The CDR3 spans 13 residues. Trimming took 6 bases from V and 3 from J, leaving 12 bases between them.